This T cell receptor beta chain was found in a study of CD8+CD57+ T cells in acquired aplastic anemia. TCR beta VDJ and CDR3 were profiled, and genomic DNA was the template. TCRdb used MiXCR to reprocess the reads, holding one entry per CDR3 protein. The data hold over 150,000 distinct CDR3 sequences, with around 60% observed a single time. This CDR3 is 13 amino acids long. In germline, CDR1 is DFQATT, CDR2 SNEGSKA (reference sequence). V lost 6 bases and J lost 8; bases outside the gene matches: 9. An expansion of CD8+CD57+ cells by flow cytometry had been shown in patients chosen for sequencing. Severe acquired aplastic anemia affected all patients.

Sequenced: sorted CD4+, CD8+, or CD8+CD57+ T cells (not recorded which) from PBMCs. V usage is TRBV20-1 and J usage is TRBJ1-2; TRBD1 matches 10 bases. The TCR sequence derives from a human donor with aplastic anemia. CDR3 protein: CSAPRDRGYGYTF. Here the CDR3 DNA reads TGCAGTGCCCCAAGGGACAGGGGATACGGCTACACCTTC.